What follows are 5 T cell receptor beta chains derived from one specimen sequenced in a study of blood T cell repertoires in COVID-19 (TCRdb year 2020). Preparation of the library involved the immunoSEQ multiplex PCR assay. This immuneACCESS table, as held by TCRdb, lists in-frame sequences with V and J called but not all clones. Of the missing ones, under half trace to an unresolved V gene in checked studies; the others have no known cause. The sample table contains roughly 400,000 clones; only one count was recorded for about 92% of them. The leading ten clones occupy approximately 0.55% of the sample. Sequencing was carried out using PBMCs or T cells enriched from blood (not recorded which). Receptor source: a young man who had recovered from COVID-19.

This clone was picked up one time. V usage is TRBV19 and J usage is TRBJ2-1, with unresolved D. The germline CDR1 and CDR2 sequences are LNHDA and SQIVND (reference sequence). The V end lost 6 bases, the J end lost 0 bases, and 9 bases lay between the germline ends. The CDR3 extends over 14 amino acids. The CDR3, as DNA: TGTGCCAGTAGCGGGTTAAGCTCCTACAATGAGCAGTTCTTC. This encodes CASSGLSSYNEQFF. Variable domain in full (rest from reference TRBV19 and TRBJ2-1): DGGITQSPKYLFRKEGQNVTLSCEQNLNHDAMYWYRQDPGQGLRLIYYSQIVNDFQKGDIAEGYSVSREKKESFPLTVTSAQKNPTAFYLCASSGLSSYNEQFFGPGTRLTVL.

The chain joins TRBV15 to TRBJ1-5; D remains ambiguous. The CDR3 totals 15 residues. V lost 2 bases and J lost 2, with 10 bases in between. The germline CDR1 and CDR2 sequences are LNHNV and YYDKDF (reference sequence). The CDR3 loop reads CATSRSGNGNQPQHF. The CDR3 bases are TGTGCCACCAGCAGATCCGGGAACGGCAATCAGCCCCAGCATTTT.

The chain carries TRBV7-8 and TRBJ1-4; a weak D match, TRBD1 (5 bases). Between the trimmed V and J ends, which lost 6 bases and 2 bases, there was a span of 10 bases. Germline values: CDR1 SGHVS, CDR2 FQNEAQ. The length of the CDR3 is 14 residues. CDR3 sequence (DNA): TGTGCCAGCAGGGGGGGAATGACTAATGAAAAACTGTTTTTT. Its translation is CASRGGMTNEKLFF.

This chain joins TRBV24-1 and TRBJ2-2; D possibly corresponds to TRBD1 (5 bases). V lost 4 bases and J 7 bases, leaving 15 bases between the germline ends. The germline CDR1 and CDR2 sequences are KGHDR and SFDVKD. The CDR3 consists of 15 residues. The CDR3 DNA is TGTGCCACCAGTGAGCCTCAGGGTCGGATCGGGGAGCTGTTTTTT. It yields the protein CATSEPQGRIGELFF.

This clone was recorded only once. J is TRBJ2-7 and V is TRBV5-8; 9 bases map to TRBD1. Looked up from germline, CDR1 is SGHTS and CDR2 is YDEGEE. This CDR3 spans 15 amino acids. The ends lost 0 bases at V and 5 bases at J; junction bases unmatched: 6. The CDR3 protein is CASSLVGQGYHEQYF. DNA of the CDR3: TGTGCCAGCAGCTTGGTAGGACAGGGGTACCACGAGCAGTACTTC.